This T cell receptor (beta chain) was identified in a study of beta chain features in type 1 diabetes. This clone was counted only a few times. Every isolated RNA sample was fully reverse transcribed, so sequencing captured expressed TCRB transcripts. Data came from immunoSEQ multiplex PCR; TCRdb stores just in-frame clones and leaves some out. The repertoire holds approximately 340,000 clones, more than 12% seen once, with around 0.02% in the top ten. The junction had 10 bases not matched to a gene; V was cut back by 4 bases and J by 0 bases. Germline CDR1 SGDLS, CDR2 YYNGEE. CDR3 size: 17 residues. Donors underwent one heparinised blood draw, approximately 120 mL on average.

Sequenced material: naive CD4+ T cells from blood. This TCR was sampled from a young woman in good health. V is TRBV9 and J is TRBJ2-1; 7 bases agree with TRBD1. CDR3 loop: CASSFRQGKGSYNEQFF. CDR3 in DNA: TGTGCCAGCAGCTTTCGACAGGGTAAAGGCTCCTACAATGAGCAGTTCTTC.